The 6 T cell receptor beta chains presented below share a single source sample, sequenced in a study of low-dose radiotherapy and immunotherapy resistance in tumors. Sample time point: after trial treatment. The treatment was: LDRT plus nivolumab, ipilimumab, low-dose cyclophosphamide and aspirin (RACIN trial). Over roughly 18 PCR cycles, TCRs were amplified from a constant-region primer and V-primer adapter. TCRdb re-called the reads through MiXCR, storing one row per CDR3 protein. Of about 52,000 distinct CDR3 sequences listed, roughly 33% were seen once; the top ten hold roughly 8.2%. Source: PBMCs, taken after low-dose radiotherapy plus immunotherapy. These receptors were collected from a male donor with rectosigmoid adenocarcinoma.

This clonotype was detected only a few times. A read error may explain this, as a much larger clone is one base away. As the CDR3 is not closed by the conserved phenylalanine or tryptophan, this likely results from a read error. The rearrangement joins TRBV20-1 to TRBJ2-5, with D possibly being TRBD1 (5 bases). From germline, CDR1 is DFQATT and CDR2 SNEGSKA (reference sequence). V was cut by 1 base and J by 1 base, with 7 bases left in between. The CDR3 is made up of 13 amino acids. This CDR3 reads CSARVRAQETQYL. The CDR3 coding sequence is TGCAGTGCTAGAGTCAGGGCCCAAGAGACCCAGTACCTC.

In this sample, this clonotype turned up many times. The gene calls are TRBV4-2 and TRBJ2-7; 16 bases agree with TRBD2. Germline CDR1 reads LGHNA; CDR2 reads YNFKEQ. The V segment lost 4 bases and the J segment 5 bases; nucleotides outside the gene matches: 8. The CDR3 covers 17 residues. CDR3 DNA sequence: TGTGCCAGCAGCCGGTCCGGGACTAGCGGGAGGGCCAACGAGCAGTACTTC. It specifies CASSRSGTSGRANEQYF.

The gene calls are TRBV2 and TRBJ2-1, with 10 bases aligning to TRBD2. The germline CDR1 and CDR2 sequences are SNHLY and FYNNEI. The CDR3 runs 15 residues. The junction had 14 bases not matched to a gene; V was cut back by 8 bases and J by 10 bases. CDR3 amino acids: CASRKNSGGIAEQFF. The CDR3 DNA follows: TGTGCCAGCCGCAAGAATAGCGGGGGGATAGCGGAGCAGTTCTTC.

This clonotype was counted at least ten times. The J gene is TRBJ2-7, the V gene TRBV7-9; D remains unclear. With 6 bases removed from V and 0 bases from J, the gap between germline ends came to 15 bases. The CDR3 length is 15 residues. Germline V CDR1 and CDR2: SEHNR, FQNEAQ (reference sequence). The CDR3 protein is CASSPSLTSSYEQYF. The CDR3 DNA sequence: TGTGCCAGCAGTCCATCCTTAACGAGCTCCTACGAGCAGTACTTC. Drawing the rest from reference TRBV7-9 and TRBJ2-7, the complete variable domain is DTGVSQNPRHKITKRGQNVTFRCDPISEHNRLYWYRQTLGQGPEFLTYFQNEAQLEKSRLLSDRFSAERPKGSFSTLEIQRTEQGDSAMYLCASSPSLTSSYEQYFGPGTRLTVT.

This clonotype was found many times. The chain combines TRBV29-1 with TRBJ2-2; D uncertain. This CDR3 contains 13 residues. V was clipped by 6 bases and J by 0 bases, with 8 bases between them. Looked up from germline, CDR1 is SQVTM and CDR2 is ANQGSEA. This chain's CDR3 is CSVDFPNTGELFF. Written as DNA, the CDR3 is TGCAGCGTCGACTTTCCGAACACCGGGGAGCTGTTTTTT.

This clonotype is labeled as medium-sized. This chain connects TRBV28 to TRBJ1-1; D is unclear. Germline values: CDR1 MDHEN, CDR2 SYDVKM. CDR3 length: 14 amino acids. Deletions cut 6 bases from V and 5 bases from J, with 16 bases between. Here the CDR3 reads CASSRATGWTEAFF. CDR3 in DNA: TGTGCCAGCAGCAGAGCTACGGGGTGGACTGAAGCTTTCTTT.